What follows is one T cell receptor (beta chain) and its context. Its antigen is currently unknown. The sample comes from a study of neoadjuvant nivolumab and ipilimumab in lung cancer. Study-wide findings and caveats: Pathologic regression was not significantly tied to TCR clonality. Resected tumors had greater TCR richness and clonality than uninvolved lung. TCR receptors were sequenced in few samples. Only two of four nivolumab-treated tumors gained richness and clonality by surgery.

After removal of 4 bases from V and 0 bases from J, the junction contained 10 bases not matched to a gene. Germline assignment: CDR1 SGHDT and CDR2 YYEEEE. The CDR3 runs to 18 residues. Repertoires were generated with immunoSEQ multiplex PCR, while TCRdb's copy carries only in-frame clones and drops some. The repertoire has roughly 2,500 clones, 85% of them found once; the top ten carry roughly 2.4%. This clonotype was obtained from an adult with non-small cell lung cancer. Sequencing used tumor tissue, obtained before neoadjuvant nivolumab, alone or with ipilimumab. The chain links TRBV5-6 to TRBJ2-7; TRBD2 aligns across 13 bases. The CDR3, as DNA: TGTGCCAGCAGCCCCGGGACTAGCGGGATCTTTAGCTCCTACGAGCAGTACTTC. This codes for CASSPGTSGIFSSYEQYF.